This TCR beta chain was profiled in a study of cytomegalovirus exposure and HLA in healthy donors. Turning to this clone: No antigen is known for it.

Study findings and constraints: Association of a missense DCLRE1C variant with TCR beta V- and J-gene trimming was reported in a later analysis. It was reportedly the case that the classifier diagnosed cytomegalovirus status with high specificity and sensitivity.

V shed 5 bases and J 6 bases; nucleotides not matched to a gene: 5. Germline CDR1 is MNHEY and CDR2 is SMNVEV (reference sequence). This CDR3 has 14 residues. PCR was performed using 60 Vbeta and 13 Jbeta primers. Assay used: immunoSEQ multiplex PCR; TCRdb lists only in-frame clones, some missing. This table has about 120,000 clones, about 70% appearing once. The sequenced sample was PBMCs. This sequence originates from a human donor in good health. This chain links TRBV27 with TRBJ1-2; 11 bases align to TRBD1. The CDR3 DNA is TGTGCCAGCAGTCCTTGGACAGGGGGCAATGGCTACACCTTC. Protein sequence: CASSPWTGGNGYTF.